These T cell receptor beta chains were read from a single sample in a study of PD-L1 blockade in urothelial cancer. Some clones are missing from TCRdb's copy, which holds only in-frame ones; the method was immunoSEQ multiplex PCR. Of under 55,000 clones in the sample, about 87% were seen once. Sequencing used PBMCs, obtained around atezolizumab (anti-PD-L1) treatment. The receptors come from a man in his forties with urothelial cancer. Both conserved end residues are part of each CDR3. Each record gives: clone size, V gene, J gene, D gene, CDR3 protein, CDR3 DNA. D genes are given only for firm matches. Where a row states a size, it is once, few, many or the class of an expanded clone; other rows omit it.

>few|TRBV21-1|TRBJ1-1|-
CASSRGEESSEAFF
TGTGCCAGCAGCAGGGGGGAAGAGTCTTCTGAAGCTTTCTTT
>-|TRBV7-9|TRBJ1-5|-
CASSLGAESQPQHF
TGTGCCAGCAGCTTAGGGGCCGAGAGTCAGCCCCAGCATTTT
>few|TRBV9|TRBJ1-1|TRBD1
CASSLTGGMNTEAFF
TGTGCCAGCAGCCTGACAGGGGGTATGAACACTGAAGCTTTCTTT
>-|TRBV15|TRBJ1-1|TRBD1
CATRRGGTGGNTEAFF
TGTGCCACCAGGAGGGGGGGGACAGGCGGAAACACTGAAGCTTTCTTT
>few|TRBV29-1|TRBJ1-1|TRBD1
CSVGQGSTEAFF
TGCAGCGTTGGACAGGGTAGCACTGAAGCTTTCTTT
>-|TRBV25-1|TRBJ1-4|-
CASRPTGFNEKLFF
TGTGCCAGCAGACCCACAGGGTTTAATGAAAAACTGTTTTTT
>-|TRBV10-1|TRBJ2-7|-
CASSEAVSSYEQYF
TGCGCCAGCAGTGAGGCGGTTAGCTCCTACGAGCAGTACTTC
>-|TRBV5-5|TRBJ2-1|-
CASSFQGGNEQFF
TGTGCCAGCAGCTTTCAGGGAGGTAATGAGCAGTTCTTC
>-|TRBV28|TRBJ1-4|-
CASTGFPNEKLFF
TGTGCCAGCACAGGATTCCCTAATGAAAAACTGTTTTTT
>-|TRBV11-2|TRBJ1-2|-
CASSSSGQSNYGYTF
TGTGCCAGCAGTTCCAGCGGACAGAGTAACTATGGCTACACCTTC
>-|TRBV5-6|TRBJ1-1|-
CASSFGDITEAFF
TGTGCCAGCAGCTTTGGGGACATCACTGAAGCTTTCTTT
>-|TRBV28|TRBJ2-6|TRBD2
CASSLAGVSGANVLTF
TGTGCCAGCAGTTTAGCGGGAGTGTCAGGGGCCAACGTCCTGACTTTC
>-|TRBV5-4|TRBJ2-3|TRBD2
CASRLLADSPDTQYF
TGTGCCAGCAGATTACTAGCGGACTCGCCGGATACGCAGTATTTT
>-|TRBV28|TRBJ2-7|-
CASSFQTRMGSYEQYF
TGTGCCAGCAGTTTTCAAACTAGGATGGGATCCTACGAGCAGTACTTC
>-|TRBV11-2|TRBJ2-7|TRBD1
CASTYSTGDYEQYF
TGTGCCAGCACCTATTCAACAGGGGACTACGAGCAGTACTTC
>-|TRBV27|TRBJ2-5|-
CASSLSWHPGETQYF
TGTGCCAGCAGTTTATCGTGGCACCCAGGAGAGACCCAGTACTTC
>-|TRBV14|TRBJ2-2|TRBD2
CASSQDDREGFLSGRSGRAGELFF
TGTGCCAGCAGCCAAGACGACCGAGAAGGGTTTCTATCTGGTCGTAGCGGGAGGGCCGGGGAGCTGTTTTTT
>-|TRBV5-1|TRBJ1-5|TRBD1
CASSYRGGQPQHF
TGCGCCAGCAGCTACAGGGGGGGTCAGCCCCAGCATTTT
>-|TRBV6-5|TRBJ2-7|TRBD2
CASSYSGGKYEQYF
TGTGCCAGCAGTTACTCGGGGGGGAAGTACGAGCAGTACTTC
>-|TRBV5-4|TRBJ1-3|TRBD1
CASSAEQGFGNTIYF
TGTGCCAGCAGCGCGGAACAGGGGTTCGGAAACACCATATATTTT
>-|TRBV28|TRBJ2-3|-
CASSFFLDTQYF
TGTGCCAGCAGTTTCTTTCTAGATACGCAGTATTTT
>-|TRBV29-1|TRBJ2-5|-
CSFPGAGETQYF
TGCAGCTTCCCAGGGGCCGGGGAGACCCAGTACTTC
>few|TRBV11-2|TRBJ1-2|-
CASSLEGAVYGYTF
TGTGCCAGCAGCTTAGAAGGGGCCGTCTATGGCTACACCTTC
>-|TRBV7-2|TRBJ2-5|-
CASSPGVSETQYF
TGTGCCAGCAGCCCGGGAGTGTCGGAGACCCAGTACTTC
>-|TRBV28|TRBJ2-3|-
CASSPPPSDTQYF
TGTGCCAGCAGTCCCCCTCCCTCAGATACGCAGTATTTT
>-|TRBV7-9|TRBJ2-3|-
CASSLRSPSTDTQYF
TGTGCCAGCAGCTTACGGAGCCCTAGCACAGATACGCAGTATTTT
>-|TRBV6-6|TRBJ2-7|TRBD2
CASSYVGRSSYEQYF
TGTGCCAGCAGTTATGTCGGGAGGAGCTCCTACGAGCAGTACTTC
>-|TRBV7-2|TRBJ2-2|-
CASSLTGVGGELFF
TGTGCCAGCAGCTTAACCGGGGTGGGCGGGGAGCTGTTTTTT
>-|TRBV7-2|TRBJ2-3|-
CASSLGGGSGARDTQYF
TGTGCCAGCAGCTTAGGAGGAGGGAGTGGGGCGAGAGATACGCAGTATTTT
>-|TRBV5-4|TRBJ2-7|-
CASSPRQVHYEQYF
TGTGCCAGCAGTCCCCGTCAGGTGCACTACGAGCAGTACTTC
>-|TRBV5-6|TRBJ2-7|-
CASSLAEVAGFYEQYF
TGTGCCAGCAGCTTGGCGGAGGTGGCGGGCTTCTACGAGCAGTACTTC
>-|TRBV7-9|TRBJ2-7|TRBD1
CASSPRDRFENEQYF
TGTGCCAGCAGCCCGAGGGACAGGTTCGAGAACGAGCAGTACTTC
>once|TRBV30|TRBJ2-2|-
CAWSGANTGELFF
TGTGCCTGGAGTGGGGCAAACACCGGGGAGCTGTTTTTT
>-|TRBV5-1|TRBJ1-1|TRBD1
CASSPRQGNGAFF
TGCGCCAGCAGCCCACGACAGGGTAATGGAGCTTTCTTT
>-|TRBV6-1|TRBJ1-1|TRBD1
CASRDRLEAFF
TGTGCCAGCAGGGACAGGCTTGAAGCTTTCTTT
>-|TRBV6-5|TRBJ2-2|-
CATSRTGELFF
TGTGCCACCTCTCGGACCGGGGAGCTGTTTTTT
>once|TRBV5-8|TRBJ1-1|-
CASSLALRDNEAFF
TGTGCCAGCAGCTTGGCCCTCCGGGACAACGAAGCTTTCTTT
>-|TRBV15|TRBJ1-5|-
CATSARQPSNQPQHF
TGTGCCACCAGCGCCAGACAGCCTAGCAATCAGCCCCAGCATTTT
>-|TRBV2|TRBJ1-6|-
CASSDTQGRGSPLHF
TGTGCCAGCAGTGACACCCAGGGGAGGGGTTCACCCCTCCACTTT
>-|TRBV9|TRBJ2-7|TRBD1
CASSGEVPGGEQYF
TGTGCCAGCAGCGGCGAAGTACCAGGGGGCGAGCAGTACTTC
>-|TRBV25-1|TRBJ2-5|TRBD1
CASSRHGTGGQETQYF
TGTGCCAGCAGTCGCCACGGGACAGGGGGCCAAGAGACCCAGTACTTC
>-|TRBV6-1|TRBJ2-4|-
CASSVWTEDIQYF
TGTGCCAGCAGTGTTTGGACAGAGGACATTCAGTACTTC
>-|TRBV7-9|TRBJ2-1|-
CASSLAGGGNEQFF
TGTGCCAGCAGCTTAGCGGGAGGGGGGAATGAGCAGTTCTTC
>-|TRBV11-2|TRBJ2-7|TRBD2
CASSSSGFSYEQYF
TGTGCCAGCAGCTCTAGCGGGTTTTCCTACGAGCAGTACTTC
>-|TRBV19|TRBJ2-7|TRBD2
CASSIQAGGYEQYF
TGTGCCAGTAGTATCCAGGCGGGGGGTTACGAGCAGTACTTC
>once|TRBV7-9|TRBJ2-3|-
CASLLGGDTDTQYF
TGTGCCAGCTTGCTCGGGGGTGACACAGATACGCAGTATTTT
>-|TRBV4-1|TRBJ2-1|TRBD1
CASSRSQGAYNEQFF
TGCGCCAGCAGCCGGAGCCAGGGGGCTTACAATGAGCAGTTCTTC
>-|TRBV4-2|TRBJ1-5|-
CAGSPQGQPQHF
TGTGCCGGCAGCCCGCAGGGTCAGCCCCAGCATTTT
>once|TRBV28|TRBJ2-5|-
CASSLRVSETQYF
TGTGCCAGCAGTTTACGGGTCTCCGAGACCCAGTACTTC
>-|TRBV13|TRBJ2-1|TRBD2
CASRNSGWGGSYNEQFF
TGTGCCAGCAGAAATAGCGGGTGGGGGGGCTCCTACAATGAGCAGTTCTTC
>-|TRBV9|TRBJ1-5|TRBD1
CASSPAGGDNQPQHF
TGTGCCAGCAGCCCCGCAGGGGGCGACAATCAGCCCCAGCATTTT
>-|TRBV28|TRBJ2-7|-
CASSTVDRKSYEQYF
TGTGCCAGCAGTACCGTGGACAGAAAGAGCTACGAGCAGTACTTC